This T cell receptor beta chain was sequenced in a study of T cells in Graves' hyperthyroidism and ophthalmopathy. Study-wide findings and caveats: A 13 V-J model separated ophthalmopathy from stable hyperthyroidism. Most thyroid clonotypes expanded above 0.001 appeared in blood too.

RNA transcripts yielded amplified TCR beta CDR3 regions. An initial round of RT-PCR targeting the TCR CDR3 relied on the HTBI primer set. MiXCR was run by TCRdb on the multiplex PCR reads, yielding one entry per CDR3 protein. The sample has nearly 600,000 distinct CDR3 sequences, approximately 15% seen once. This clonotype was seen ten or more times. The antigen is not known. Germline assignment: CDR1 MDHEN and CDR2 SYDVKM. This CDR3 is 13 amino acids long. Trimming pared 1 base from V and 8 bases from J, leaving 11 bases between. The sequence was obtained from a woman in her twenties or thirties with Graves' hyperthyroidism that later progressed to Graves' ophthalmopathy. The chain has TRBV28 and TRBJ1-2; possible D gene TRBD1, 6 bases. Sequenced sample: blood. DNA of the CDR3: TGTGCCAGCAGTTTATCGGGGGCGCGGGGCTACACCTTC. As protein: CASSLSGARGYTF.